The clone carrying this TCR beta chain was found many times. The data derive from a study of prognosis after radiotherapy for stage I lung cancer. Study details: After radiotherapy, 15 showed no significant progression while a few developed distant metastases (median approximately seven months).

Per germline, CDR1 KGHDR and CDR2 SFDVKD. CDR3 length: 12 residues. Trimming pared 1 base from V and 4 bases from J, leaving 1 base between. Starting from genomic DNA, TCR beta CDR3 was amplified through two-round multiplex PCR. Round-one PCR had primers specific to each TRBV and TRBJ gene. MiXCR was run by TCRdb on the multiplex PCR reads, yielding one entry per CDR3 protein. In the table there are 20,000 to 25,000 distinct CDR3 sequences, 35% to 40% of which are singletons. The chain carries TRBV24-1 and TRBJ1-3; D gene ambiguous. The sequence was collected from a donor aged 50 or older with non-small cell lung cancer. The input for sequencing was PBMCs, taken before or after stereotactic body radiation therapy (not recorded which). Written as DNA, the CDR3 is TGTGCCACCAGTGATTTCGGAAACACCATATATTTT. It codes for CATSDFGNTIYF.